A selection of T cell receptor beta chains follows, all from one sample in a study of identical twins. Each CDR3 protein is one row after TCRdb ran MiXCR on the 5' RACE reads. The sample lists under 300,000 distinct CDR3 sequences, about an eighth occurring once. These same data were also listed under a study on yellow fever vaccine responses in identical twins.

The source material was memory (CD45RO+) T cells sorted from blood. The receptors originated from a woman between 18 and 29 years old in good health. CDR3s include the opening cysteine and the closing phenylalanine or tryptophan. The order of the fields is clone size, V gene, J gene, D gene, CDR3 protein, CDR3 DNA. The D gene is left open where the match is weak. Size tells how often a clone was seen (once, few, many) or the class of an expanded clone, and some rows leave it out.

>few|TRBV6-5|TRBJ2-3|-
CASSYRAEVTDTQYF
TGTGCCAGCAGTTACCGTGCGGAGGTCACAGATACGCAGTATTTT
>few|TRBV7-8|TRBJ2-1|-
CASSLVPGARVRNEQFF
TGTGCCAGCAGCTTAGTGCCGGGGGCGCGAGTTAGAAATGAGCAGTTCTTC
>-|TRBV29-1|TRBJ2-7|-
CSATLGVSIYEQYF
TGCAGCGCCACTTTGGGGGTTTCAATCTACGAGCAGTACTTC
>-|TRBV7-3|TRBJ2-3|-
CASSPLWGQADTQYF
TGTGCCAGCAGCCCCCTGTGGGGGCAAGCAGATACGCAGTATTTT
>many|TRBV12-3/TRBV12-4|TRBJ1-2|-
CASSFLGQNGYTF
TGTGCCAGCAGTTTTTTAGGGCAGAATGGCTACACCTTC
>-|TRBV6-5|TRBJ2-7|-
CASSYMAGSAYEQYF
TGTGCCAGCAGTTACATGGCAGGGTCAGCCTACGAGCAGTACTTC
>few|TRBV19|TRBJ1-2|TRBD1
CASSEDRWAIGYTF
TGTGCCAGTAGTGAGGACAGGTGGGCGATCGGCTACACCTTC
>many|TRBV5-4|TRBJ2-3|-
CASSVGRGVTQYF
TGTGCCAGCAGCGTCGGGCGAGGGGTTACGCAGTATTTT
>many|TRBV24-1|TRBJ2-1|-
CATSRGNEQFF
TGTGCCACCAGCAGAGGGAATGAGCAGTTCTTC
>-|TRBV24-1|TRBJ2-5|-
CATSEGWGTTQETQYF
TGTGCCACCAGTGAGGGATGGGGTACTACCCAAGAGACCCAGTACTTC
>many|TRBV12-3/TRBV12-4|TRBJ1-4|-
CASQEDPWNEKLFF
TGTGCCAGCCAGGAGGACCCATGGAATGAAAAACTGTTTTTT
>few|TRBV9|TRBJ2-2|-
CASSGGTLMTGELFF
TGTGCCAGCAGCGGGGGGACTCTGATGACCGGGGAGCTGTTTTTT
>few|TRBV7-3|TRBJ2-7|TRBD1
CASSPSEGAGLHEQYF
TGTGCCAGCAGCCCCAGCGAGGGGGCGGGTCTACACGAGCAGTACTTC
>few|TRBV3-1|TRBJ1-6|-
CASSQGGTPLHF
TGTGCCAGCAGTCAAGGGGGGACACCCCTCCACTTT
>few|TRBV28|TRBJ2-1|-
CASSLLGLGNEQFF
TGTGCCAGCAGTTTATTGGGTTTGGGCAATGAGCAGTTCTTC
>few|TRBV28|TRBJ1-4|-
CASSNRAPDEKLFF
TGTGCCAGCAGTAACAGGGCACCTGATGAAAAACTGTTTTTT
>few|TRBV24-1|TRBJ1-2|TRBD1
CATSDNRGYGYTF
TGTGCCACCAGTGACAACAGGGGTTATGGCTACACCTTC
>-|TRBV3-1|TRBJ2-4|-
CASSQEGLSNIQYF
TGTGCCAGCAGCCAAGAAGGACTCTCAAACATTCAGTACTTC